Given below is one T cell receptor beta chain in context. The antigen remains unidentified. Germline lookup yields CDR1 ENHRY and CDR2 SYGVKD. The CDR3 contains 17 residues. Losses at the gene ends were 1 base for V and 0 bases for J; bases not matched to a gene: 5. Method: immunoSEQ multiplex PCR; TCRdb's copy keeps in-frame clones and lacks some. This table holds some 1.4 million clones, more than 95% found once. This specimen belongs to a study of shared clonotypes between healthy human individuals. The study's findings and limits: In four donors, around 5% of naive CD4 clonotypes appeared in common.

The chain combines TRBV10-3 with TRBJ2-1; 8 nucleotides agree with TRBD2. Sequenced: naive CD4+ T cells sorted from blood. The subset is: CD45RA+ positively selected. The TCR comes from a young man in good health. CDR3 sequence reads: CAISEWTGTSSYNEQFF. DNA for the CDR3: TGTGCCATCAGTGAGTGGACCGGGACTAGCTCCTACAATGAGCAGTTCTTC.